Detailed here is one T cell receptor beta chain. What it binds is unknown. In the PCR, 60 Vbeta and 13 Jbeta primers were used. TCRdb's copy holds only in-frame clones and misses some; the assay was immunoSEQ multiplex PCR. Of around 78,000 clones listed, over 60% were seen once; the top ten hold under 1.2%. These data belong to a study of cytomegalovirus exposure and HLA in healthy donors. Study results and limitations: A later analysis found common viral pathogens apparently linked to several of the most significant clusters. Researchers catalogued 160 or so TCR beta chains as cytomegalovirus-associated.

Regarding donors, all were healthy bone marrow donors. The specimen was PBMCs. The clonotype was recovered from a male donor in good health and CMV-seronegative.

CDR3 DNA sequence: TGTGCCAGCAGTTTCCTTGGACAGTTCGGCTACGAGCAGTACTTC. This encodes CASSFLGQFGYEQYF. This chain uses TRBV28 with TRBJ2-7, with D maybe TRBD1 (6 bases). Deletions cut 3 bases from V and 3 bases from J, with 15 bases between. Germline values: CDR1 MDHEN, CDR2 SYDVKM. There are 15 residues in the CDR3.